These T cell receptor beta chains were read from a single sample in a study of glioma-infiltrating T cells. TCRdb itself ran the multiplex PCR reads through MiXCR, one entry per CDR3 protein. The repertoire holds approximately 110,000 distinct CDR3 sequences, with less than 30% as singletons. Source material: glioma tissue, nonneoplastic brain tissue, or PBMCs (not recorded which). These receptor sequences come from a human donor with low-grade glioma or glioblastoma, undergoing nonglioma brain surgery, or in good health (not recorded which). CDR3s leave out the opening cysteine and the closing phenylalanine or tryptophan.

V gene: TRBV2; J gene: TRBJ1-1; CDR3 protein: AISTGFEAF
V gene: TRBV28; J gene: TRBJ2-1; CDR3 protein: ASRPAGLSYNEQF
V gene: TRBV20-1; J gene: TRBJ1-1; CDR3 protein: SASQGNTEAF
V gene: TRBV12-3/TRBV12-4; J gene: TRBJ2-2; CDR3 protein: ASSLRGVDTGELF
V gene: TRBV20-1; J gene: TRBJ1-2; CDR3 protein: SAMVNMDGYT
V gene: TRBV7-9; J gene: TRBJ2-7; CDR3 protein: ASSLDGRELTYEQY
V gene: TRBV6-2/TRBV6-3; J gene: TRBJ2-1; CDR3 protein: ASHSGTSYNEQF
V gene: TRBV10-3; J gene: TRBJ2-3; CDR3 protein: AISESSRGGTDTQY
V gene: TRBV6-6; J gene: TRBJ1-1; CDR3 protein: ASSRPGQGNPEAF
V gene: TRBV7-9; J gene: TRBJ2-7; CDR3 protein: ASRGFPGQGYEQY
V gene: TRBV20-1; J gene: TRBJ2-3; CDR3 protein: SAREPTTAPGTQY
V gene: TRBV7-8; J gene: TRBJ2-7; CDR3 protein: ASSFADPISYGQY
V gene: TRBV9; J gene: TRBJ2-2; CDR3 protein: ASSGYGRENTGELF
V gene: TRBV20-1; J gene: TRBJ1-1; CDR3 protein: SASSTGASTQNTEAF
V gene: TRBV12-3/TRBV12-4; J gene: TRBJ1-5; CDR3 protein: ASSAQGAGNQPQH
V gene: TRBV6-5; J gene: TRBJ2-7; CDR3 protein: ASSYWAGALQY
V gene: TRBV5-1; J gene: TRBJ2-5; CDR3 protein: ASRAGTGQETQY
V gene: TRBV6-6; J gene: TRBJ2-2; CDR3 protein: ASSPGSYTGELF
V gene: TRBV20-1; J gene: TRBJ1-2; CDR3 protein: SARLPRSRGDYGYT
V gene: TRBV4-1; J gene: TRBJ1-3; CDR3 protein: ASSQPGQGAGNTIY
V gene: TRBV25-1; J gene: TRBJ2-3; CDR3 protein: ASSEWSDTQY
V gene: TRBV9; J gene: TRBJ1-5; CDR3 protein: ASSPGGSGPQH
V gene: TRBV7-2; J gene: TRBJ2-5; CDR3 protein: ASTHWRGEETQY
V gene: TRBV6-1; J gene: TRBJ2-7; CDR3 protein: ASSEAARMQRATYEQY